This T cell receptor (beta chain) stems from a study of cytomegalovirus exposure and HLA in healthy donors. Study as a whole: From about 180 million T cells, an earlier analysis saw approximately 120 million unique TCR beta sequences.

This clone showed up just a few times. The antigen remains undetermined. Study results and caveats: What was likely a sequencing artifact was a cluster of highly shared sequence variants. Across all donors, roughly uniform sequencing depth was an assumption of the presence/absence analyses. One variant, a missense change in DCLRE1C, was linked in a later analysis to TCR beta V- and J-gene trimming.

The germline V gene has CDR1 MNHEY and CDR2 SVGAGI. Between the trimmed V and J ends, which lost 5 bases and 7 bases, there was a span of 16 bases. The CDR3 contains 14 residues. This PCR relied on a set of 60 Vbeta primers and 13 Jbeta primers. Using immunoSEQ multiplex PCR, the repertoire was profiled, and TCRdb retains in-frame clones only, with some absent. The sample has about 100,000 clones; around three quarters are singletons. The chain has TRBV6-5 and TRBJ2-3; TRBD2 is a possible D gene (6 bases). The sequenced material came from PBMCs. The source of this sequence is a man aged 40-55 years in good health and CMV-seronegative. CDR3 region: CASSRDSMGNTQYF. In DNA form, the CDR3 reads TGTGCCAGCAGTCGGGACTCGATGGGGAATACGCAGTATTTT.